A single TCR beta chain is shown here with its context. Its specificity is not known. Sorted CD4+ subsets: naive, central memory, regulatory, stem cell-like memory (CD45RO/CCR7/CD25/CD127/CD95/CD27 panel). The V segment lost 7 bases and the J segment 2 bases; nucleotides outside the gene matches: 9. CDR3 length equals 15 residues. Germline V gene sequence: CDR1 MDHEN, CDR2 SYDVKM. This entry comes from a study of beta chain features in type 1 diabetes. General study findings and limits: TCRB CDR3s were moderately but significantly shorter in Type 1 diabetes patients in all four CD4+ subsets. PCR might pick shorter templates more often, in the same way for patients and controls.

Sequencing targeted expressed TCRB transcripts, as all isolated RNA had been reverse transcribed. The average output of naive, central memory and regulatory T cell samples was several million reads. The data were produced by immunoSEQ multiplex PCR, yet TCRdb's version contains in-frame clones alone and is incomplete. The table lists around 170,000 clones, roughly 10% of them singletons, with under 0.75% in the top ten. The gene calls are TRBV28 and TRBJ2-7, with 9 bases aligning to TRBD1. Specimen: central memory CD4+ T cells from blood. This clonotype originated in a woman younger than 45 with type 1 diabetes. The CDR3 DNA reads TGTGCCAGCAAAACCGCCGGGGACAGGGCCTACGAGCAGTACTTC. This translates into CASKTAGDRAYEQYF.